The clone carrying this TCR beta chain has at least ten counts. This sample is part of a study of glioma-infiltrating T cells. Amplification of TCR alpha and beta CDR3 regions from RNA used iRepertoire nested multiplex PCR. Via MiXCR, TCRdb re-called the multiplex PCR reads, giving one row per CDR3 protein. This sample has about 130,000 distinct CDR3 sequences, with around 25% found just once. Material: glioma tissue, nonneoplastic brain tissue, or PBMCs (not recorded which). This TCR was recovered from a human donor with low-grade glioma or glioblastoma, undergoing nonglioma brain surgery, or in good health (not recorded which).

The CDR3 region has the DNA TGCAGTGCTAGAAGGACCCAAATAAATCAGCCCCAGCATTTT. Encoded protein: CSARRTQINQPQHF. The chain couples TRBV20-1 to TRBJ1-5; D is ambiguous. The CDR3 is 14 residues long. The germline V gene has CDR1 DFQATT and CDR2 SNEGSKA (reference sequence). V was shortened by 2 bases and J by 4 bases, with 12 bases between the two germline ends.